Presented here are 3 T cell receptor beta chains from one specimen sequenced in a study of blood T cell repertoires in COVID-19. Only in-frame clones appear in the TCRdb table, and some are missing; sequencing was by immunoSEQ multiplex PCR. Of 93,000 or so clones in the sample, roughly 87% are singletons; the top ten hold about a sixth. Sequencing used peripheral blood. These receptors originate from a woman over 75 in a cohort sampled during active COVID-19.

This rearrangement joins TRBV2 to TRBJ1-6, with TRBD1 matching 7 bases. Germline trimming cut 10 bases from V and 6 bases from J; bases unmatched to any gene: 6. The germline gives CDR1 SNHLY, CDR2 FYNNEI. The CDR3 consists of 13 residues. CDR3 nucleotides: TGTGCCACGACAGGGCAGTCTAATTCACCCCTCCACTTT. Residues: CATTGQSNSPLHF.

The chain is built from TRBV18 and TRBJ2-1, with TRBD2 identical over 11 bases. From germline, CDR1 is KGHSH and CDR2 LQKENI. This CDR3 is 15 amino acids long. V dropped 3 bases and J dropped 6; count of bases not matched to a gene: 4. The CDR3 loop is CASSPSGGAVNEQFF. Here the CDR3 DNA reads TGTGCCAGCTCACCTAGCGGGGGGGCGGTCAATGAGCAGTTCTTC.

The chain employs TRBV18 and TRBJ2-1; D is perhaps TRBD1 (7 bases). The V end was cut by 2 bases, the J end by 7 bases, with 21 bases between. The CDR3 runs 17 residues. Germline V lookup: CDR1 KGHSH, CDR2 LQKENI. CDR3 protein: CASSPGSRGGAGNEQFF. CDR3 DNA: TGTGCCAGCTCACCAGGGTCAAGAGGGGGCGCGGGAAATGAGCAGTTCTTC.